The 27 T cell receptor beta chains below come from one sample, sequenced in a study of cytomegalovirus exposure and HLA in healthy donors. The PCR employed 60 Vbeta primers together with 13 Jbeta primers. Assay used: immunoSEQ multiplex PCR; TCRdb lists only in-frame clones, some missing. The data contain 150,000 to 200,000 clones, 78% of them singletons. Input material: PBMCs. The receptors shown here come from a woman in her thirties or forties in good health and CMV-seropositive.

Of note for this clone: At one end the junction does not follow the germline gene, possibly because of a read error. The chain links TRBV7-9 to TRBJ2-5; D is perhaps TRBD2 (7 bases). Germline-derived CDR1 and CDR2 are SEHNR and FQNEAQ (reference sequence). This CDR3 comprises 16 residues. CDR3 DNA: TGTTCCAGCAGCTTATTAAGCAAGGGGGAGGGGAAGACCCAGTACTTC. It codes for CSSSLLSKGEGKTQYF.

The chain recombines TRBV27 with TRBJ1-6, with D maybe TRBD1 (5 bases). Between the trimmed V and J ends, which lost 2 bases and 5 bases, there was a span of 10 bases. This CDR3 has 15 amino acids. Germline CDR1 and CDR2: MNHEY and SMNVEV (reference sequence). The CDR3 region has the DNA TGTGCCAGCAGTTTAGAGGGGAGGAATAATTCACCCCTCCACTTT. This encodes CASSLEGRNNSPLHF.

The chain couples TRBV7-3 to TRBJ1-1; a weak D match, TRBD1 (6 bases). Per germline, CDR1 SGHTA and CDR2 FQGTGA. The CDR3 spans 13 residues. With 5 bases removed from V and 4 bases from J, the gap between germline ends came to 11 bases. CDR3 region: CASSTTGSTEAFF. The CDR3 DNA reads TGTGCCAGCAGCACAACAGGGTCCACTGAAGCTTTCTTT.

This chain uses TRBV25-1 with TRBJ1-1; 8 bases fit TRBD1. V trimming: 5 bases; J trimming: 2 bases; junction bases outside the gene matches: 4. The CDR3 covers 14 residues. In germline, CDR1 is MGHDK, CDR2 SYGVNS. The CDR3 reads CASSLGQGNTEAFF. CDR3 bases: TGTGCCAGCAGTTTAGGACAGGGTAACACTGAAGCTTTCTTT.

This clone turned up a few times. V and J are TRBV6-5 and TRBJ1-2; tentatively, D is TRBD1 (6 bases). Germline V lookup: CDR1 MNHEY, CDR2 SVGAGI. V lost 5 bases to trimming and J lost 8 bases, with 15 bases between them. The CDR3 spans 13 residues. The chain's CDR3 is CASSRRQDLGYTF. In DNA, the CDR3 is TGTGCCAGCAGTCGGAGACAGGATCTAGGCTACACCTTC.

The J gene is TRBJ1-1, the V gene TRBV6-5; the match to TRBD1 covers 9 bases. The J segment lost 1 base and the V segment lost 4 bases, leaving 7 bases of the junction unmatched. Germline V CDR1 and CDR2: MNHEY, SVGAGI. The CDR3 is made up of 16 amino acids. The CDR3 DNA reads as TGTGCCAGCAGTTCCTACAGGGGGCTTACGAACACTGAAGCTTTCTTT. It codes for CASSSYRGLTNTEAFF.

The chain employs TRBV4-3 and TRBJ2-5, with 7 bases that match TRBD2. Per germline, CDR1 LGHNA and CDR2 YSLEER. Trimming took 4 bases from V and 1 from J; bases not matched to a gene: 6. CDR3 size: 15 residues. The CDR3 loop is CASSREAGSQETQYF. CDR3 DNA: TGCGCCAGCAGCCGAGAAGCGGGGAGCCAAGAGACCCAGTACTTC.

V and J are TRBV9 and TRBJ2-3; the match to TRBD2 covers 12 bases. After removal of 4 bases from V and 1 base from J, the junction contained 4 bases not matched to a gene. The CDR3 spans 16 residues. The germline CDR1 and CDR2 sequences are SGDLS and YYNGEE. The CDR3 region is CASSQRLAGGTDTQYF. The DNA of the CDR3 is TGTGCCAGCAGCCAAAGACTAGCGGGGGGCACAGATACGCAGTATTTT.

The chain is built from TRBV30 and TRBJ2-1, with 10 bases that match TRBD2. Losses at the gene ends were 5 bases for V and 4 bases for J; bases not matched to a gene: 2. The CDR3 extends over 13 amino acids. Germline assignment: CDR1 GTSNPN and CDR2 SVGIG (reference sequence). The CDR3 bases are TGTGCCTGGTCTAGCGGGGGTTACAATGAGCAGTTCTTC. Translation gives CAWSSGGYNEQFF. The full variable domain, completed using reference TRBV30 and TRBJ2-1, is SQTIHQWPATLVQPVGSPLSLECTVEGTSNPNLYWYRQAAGRGLQLLFYSVGIGQISSEVPQNLSASRPQDRQFILSSKKLLLSDSGFYLCAWSSGGYNEQFFGPGTRLTVL.

The chain carries TRBV4-3 and TRBJ1-2, with TRBD1 identical over 7 bases. In germline, CDR1 is LGHNA, CDR2 YSLEER. V trimming: 3 bases; J trimming: 8 bases; junction bases outside the gene matches: 9. The CDR3 is 14 amino acids. CDR3 DNA: TGCGCCAGCAGCCAGATGACGACAGGGTCCGGCTACACCTTC. This translates into CASSQMTTGSGYTF.

V is TRBV6-4 and J is TRBJ1-5; D possibly corresponds to TRBD1 (6 bases). The germline V gene encodes CDR1 MRHNA and CDR2 SNTAGT. The CDR3 has 15 amino acids. V was cut by 6 bases and J by 0 bases, with 12 bases left in between. DNA for the CDR3: TGTGCCAGCAGCGCGGACAGTAGTAGCAATCAGCCCCAGCATTTT. This codes for CASSADSSSNQPQHF.

This clone was found a few times. One end of the junction does not line up with germline, which may come from a read error. The genes are TRBV7-7 and TRBJ2-2; TRBD2 matches 7 bases. CDR1 is SSHAT, CDR2 FNYEAQ, per germline (reference sequence). The CDR3 totals 15 residues. This CDR3 reads CASSFGGRNTGELFF. The CDR3 region has the DNA TGTGCTAGCAGCTTCGGCGGGAGGAACACCGGGGAGCTGTTTTTT.

This rearrangement joins TRBV5-6 to TRBJ2-5; 13 bases map to TRBD2. V shed 0 bases and J 6 bases; nucleotides not matched to a gene: 11. This CDR3 is 18 amino acids long. Germline V gene lookup returns CDR1 SGHDT and CDR2 YYEEEE. CDR3 protein: CASSLEGLAGPLRKTQYF. The DNA for the CDR3 is TGTGCCAGCAGCTTGGAGGGACTAGCGGGGCCACTTCGGAAGACCCAGTACTTC.

The genes are TRBV11-2 and TRBJ2-7; D call uncertain. V gave up 0 bases and J gave up 1 base, with 10 bases separating them. Germline CDR1 reads SGHAT; CDR2 reads FQNNGV. This CDR3 spans 15 amino acids. Here the CDR3 reads CASSLDSFPSYEQYF. As DNA, the CDR3 is TGTGCCAGCAGCTTAGATTCGTTTCCTTCCTACGAGCAGTACTTC.

The genes are TRBV11-3 and TRBJ2-3; perhaps TRBD2 as D (5 bases). CDR3 size: 16 residues. Trimming pared 5 bases from V and 2 bases from J, leaving 17 bases between. Germline V CDR1 and CDR2: SGHNT, YENEEA. CDR3 nucleotides: TGTGCCAGCAGCGGAGGCATGCTAAGGGACACAGATACGCAGTATTTT. Amino acid sequence: CASSGGMLRDTDTQYF.

The chain couples TRBV7-3 to TRBJ2-1; no reliable D call. In germline, CDR1 is SGHTA, CDR2 FQGTGA. This CDR3 contains 15 residues. Trimming left V 2 bases short and J 7 bases short, with 15 bases between. The CDR3 loop is CASSLLDGPGNEQFF. The DNA of the CDR3 is TGTGCCAGCAGCTTATTAGACGGCCCCGGGAATGAGCAGTTCTTC.

J is TRBJ1-2 and V is TRBV19, with 8 bases fitting TRBD1. CDR3 length: 15 amino acids. Trimming at V came to 6 bases and at J to 5 bases, leaving 11 bases not matched to a gene. Germline-derived CDR1 and CDR2 are LNHDA and SQIVND (reference sequence). DNA for the CDR3: TGTGCCAGTAGGGAGACAGGGGCTCCTTTTTATGGCTACACCTTC. Translation gives CASRETGAPFYGYTF.

The V call is TRBV4-3, the J call TRBJ2-1, with D possibly matching TRBD2 (5 bases). The CDR3 runs 17 residues. The ends were cut back, 0 bases at V and 5 bases at J, with 17 bases in the middle. Germline loops: CDR1 LGHNA, CDR2 YSLEER. The DNA for the CDR3 is TGCGCCAGCAGCCAAGATCTTATTCCCGCCGGGGACAATGAGCAGTTCTTC. Translating it yields CASSQDLIPAGDNEQFF.

This clone has more than one count but fewer than ten. This chain connects TRBV18 to TRBJ2-1, with 7 bases that match TRBD1. V was pared by 3 bases and J by 6 bases, with 8 bases of the junction left unmatched. There are 15 residues in the CDR3. In germline, CDR1 is KGHSH, CDR2 LQKENI. Here the CDR3 DNA reads TGTGCCAGCTCACCCTCGACAGGGTTGGTCAATGAGCAGTTCTTC. Its translation is CASSPSTGLVNEQFF. Using reference TRBV18 and TRBJ2-1 for the parts outside the CDR3, the full variable domain is NAGVMQNPRHLVRRRGQEARLRCSPMKGHSHVYWYRQLPEEGLKFMVYLQKENIIDESGMPKERFSAEFPKEGPSILRIQQVVRGDSAAYFCASSPSTGLVNEQFFGPGTRLTVL.

Comment on this clone: At one end, the junction sequence differs from germline, possibly due to a read error. The V call is TRBV27, the J call TRBJ2-5; D uncertain. Per the germline V gene, CDR1 is MNHEY and CDR2 is SMNVEV (reference sequence). CDR3 length: 14 residues. The CDR3 reads CVSSFRHDSETQYF. In DNA, the CDR3 is TGTGTCAGCAGTTTCCGCCACGACTCCGAGACCCAGTACTTC.

The rearrangement joins TRBV30 to TRBJ1-5; D perhaps matches TRBD1 (5 bases). V was cut by 1 base and J by 2 bases, with 6 bases left in between. CDR1 and CDR2 (germline): GTSNPN, SVGIG (reference sequence). This CDR3 has 13 residues. CDR3 DNA sequence: TGTGCCTGGAGTGGGGGCGGCAATCAGCCCCAGCATTTT. It specifies CAWSGGGNQPQHF.

DNA of the CDR3: TGTGCCAGCAGGCCGGGACAGGGGGCCTCTACCTATGGCTACACCTTC. It codes for CASRPGQGASTYGYTF. The chain combines TRBV19 with TRBJ1-2; 12 bases align to TRBD1. This CDR3 has 16 residues. Germline CDR1 reads LNHDA; CDR2 reads SQIVND (reference sequence). V shed 9 bases and J 4 bases; nucleotides not matched to a gene: 12.

This chain connects TRBV6-1 to TRBJ2-2, with 13 bases fitting TRBD2. V shed 6 bases, J shed 0 bases, and the junction held 4 bases outside the gene matches. Germline CDR1 MNHNS, CDR2 SASEGT. The CDR3 extends over 17 amino acids. CDR3 nucleotide sequence: TGTGCCAGCAGGGAAACTAGCGGGGGGGCGAACACCGGGGAGCTGTTTTTT. This gives the protein CASRETSGGANTGELFF.

V gene TRBV4-3 combines with J gene TRBJ1-6, with D perhaps TRBD1 (6 bases). The CDR3 contains 13 residues. CDR1 and CDR2 from the germline V gene are LGHNA and YSLEER. Trimming pared 4 bases from V and 8 bases from J, leaving 9 bases between. DNA of the CDR3: TGCGCCAGCAGCCCGGACAGTCATTCACCCCTCCACTTT. As protein: CASSPDSHSPLHF.

On this clone: The junction and the germline gene differ at one end; a read error may be behind it. J is TRBJ1-2 and V is TRBV5-1, with TRBD1 identical over 7 bases. The CDR3 spans 13 residues. Looked up from germline, CDR1 is SGHRS and CDR2 is YFSETQ. The CDR3 loop reads CASSLGWSGQVSF. The CDR3 DNA reads TGCGCCAGCAGCTTGGGGTGGTCCGGACAGGTCTCCTTC.

This clone was detected only a few times. The chain uses TRBV14 and TRBJ1-2; 7 nucleotides line up with TRBD1. This CDR3 has 15 residues. CDR1 is SGHDN, CDR2 FVKESK, per germline. V trimming: 0 bases; J trimming: 7 bases; junction bases outside the gene matches: 8. In DNA form, the CDR3 reads TGTGCCAGCAGCCAAGACCGAGGGGGCGCCGGTGGCTACACCTTC. It specifies CASSQDRGGAGGYTF.

The genes are TRBV6-5 and TRBJ1-1; TRBD1 agrees at 7 bases. V dropped 9 bases and J dropped 4; count of bases not matched to a gene: 14. CDR1 and CDR2 from the germline V gene are MNHEY and SVGAGI. The CDR3 is made up of 15 amino acids. CDR3 nucleotides: TGTGCCAGTGGAAGGGGGCCCGCGACAGTCACTGAAGCTTTCTTT. Translated, it gives CASGRGPATVTEAFF.